Following are 30 T cell receptor beta chains from one sample sequenced in a study of T cells in Graves' hyperthyroidism and ophthalmopathy. TCR beta CDR3 regions were amplified from RNA. Using the HTBI primer set, a first-round RT-PCR was run on the TCR CDR3. TCRdb re-derived calls from the multiplex PCR reads in MiXCR, one entry per CDR3 protein. The sample consists of approximately 690,000 distinct CDR3 sequences, roughly 15% of them appearing once. Sequencing was carried out using blood. Receptor source: a woman in her fifties or sixties with Graves' ophthalmopathy.

Ten or more counts support this clonotype. The CDR3 nucleotides are TGTGCCAGCAGTTACTCGATATCACCTAGCGGGTACAATGAGCAGTTCTTC. It codes for CASSYSISPSGYNEQFF. The chain is built from TRBV6-6 and TRBJ2-1, with 8 positions matching TRBD2. CDR1 MNHNY and CDR2 SVGAGI come from the germline V gene (reference sequence). The J segment lost 4 bases and the V segment lost 0 bases, leaving 8 bases of the junction unmatched. The CDR3 length is 17 residues.

This sequence joins TRBV7-3 and TRBJ2-6; D possibly corresponds to TRBD1 (5 bases). With 4 bases removed from V and 0 bases from J, the gap between germline ends came to 7 bases. Germline CDR1 is SGHTA and CDR2 is FQGTGA. This CDR3 region has 15 residues. The CDR3 protein is CASSYDSSGANVLTF. For the CDR3, the DNA is TGTGCCAGCAGCTACGACAGCTCTGGGGCCAACGTCCTGACTTTC.

As to this clonotype: Germline and junction disagree at one end, which may indicate a read error. V usage is TRBV7-9 and J usage is TRBJ1-1, with D tentatively TRBD1 (5 bases). This CDR3 has 16 amino acids. The germline gives CDR1 SEHNR, CDR2 FQNEAQ (reference sequence). CDR3 sequence: CASSLALGDGNNEAFF. The DNA of the CDR3 is TGTGCCAGCAGCCTGGCACTCGGGGACGGAAACAATGAAGCTTTCTTT. Looking up the rest from reference TRBV7-9 and TRBJ1-1 gives the full variable domain: DTGVSQNPRHKITKRGQNVTFRCDPISEHNRLYWYRQTLGQGPEFLTYFQNEAQLEKSRLLSDRFSAERPKGSFSTLEIQRTEQGDSAMYLCASSLALGDGNNEAFFGQGTRLTVV.

Many counts were recorded for this clonotype. The chain carries TRBV5-1 and TRBJ2-5, with D perhaps matching TRBD2 (6 bases). V lost 9 bases and J 2 bases, leaving 20 bases between the germline ends. Germline V gene data show CDR1 as SGHRS and CDR2 as YFSETQ. There are 15 residues in the CDR3. As DNA, the CDR3 is TGCGCCACCACCGGACTCCCTGGAGGGCAAGAGACCCAGTACTTC. Encoded protein: CATTGLPGGQETQYF.

This clonotype appeared many times. The chain combines TRBV18 with TRBJ2-5; no clear D gene. V lost 2 bases to trimming and J lost 0 bases, with 10 bases between them. CDR3 size: 15 residues. Germline CDR1 reads KGHSH; CDR2 reads LQKENI. CDR3 bases: TGTGCCAGCTCACCATGGTACGGCAACCAAGAGACCCAGTACTTC. It translates to CASSPWYGNQETQYF.

This clonotype was picked up many times. The chain uses TRBV7-2 and TRBJ2-3; the match to TRBD2 covers 10 bases. Unmatched junction bases numbered 4, after V lost 4 bases and J lost 3 bases. The CDR3 length is 15 residues. The germline V gene encodes CDR1 SGHTA and CDR2 FQGNSA. CDR3 DNA sequence: TGTGCCAGCAGCTCCGGGACTAGCGAGACAGATACGCAGTATTTT. This sequence encodes CASSSGTSETDTQYF.

This clonotype was picked up a small number of times. V is TRBV20-1 and J is TRBJ2-2; perhaps TRBD2 as D (6 bases). Per germline, CDR1 DFQATT and CDR2 SNEGSKA (reference sequence). This CDR3 is 19 amino acids long. Deletions cut 5 bases from V and 0 bases from J, with 25 bases between. The CDR3 loop reads CSAFWGEQASGANTGELFF. The CDR3 DNA sequence: TGCAGTGCTTTTTGGGGGGAACAGGCCTCCGGCGCGAACACCGGGGAGCTGTTTTTT.

This clonotype was detected only once. One end of the junction varies from germline; a read error may be responsible. The chain links TRBV9 to TRBJ1-5; D is ambiguous. CDR3 size: 18 residues. In germline, CDR1 is SGDLS, CDR2 YYNGEE. DNA of the CDR3: TGTGCCAGCAGCGCCCCGAGGATTTATACGGCTAGCGATCAGCCCCAGCATTTT. Translated, it gives CASSAPRIYTASDQPQHF.

The chain combines TRBV6-2 or TRBV6-3 with TRBJ2-7; 7 bases map to TRBD1. Germline V gives CDR1 MNHEY, CDR2 SVGEGT. The ends lost 4 bases at V and 2 bases at J; junction bases unmatched: 8. This CDR3 spans 15 amino acids. For the CDR3, the DNA is TGTGCCAGCAGTTCCTGGGGACAGAAGACCTACGAGCAGTACTTC. Residues: CASSSWGQKTYEQYF.

The chain carries TRBV27 and TRBJ2-1; 7 nucleotides align to TRBD2. CDR1 is MNHEY and CDR2 is SMNVEV in the germline V gene (reference sequence). There are 15 residues in the CDR3. The junction had 5 bases not matched to a gene; V was cut back by 3 bases and J by 3 bases. In DNA, the CDR3 is TGTGCCAGCAGTTTGATAGGACTAGTCTACAATGAGCAGTTCTTC. This translates into CASSLIGLVYNEQFF.

This clonotype occurred a few times. The chain carries TRBV19 and TRBJ2-3; D is unresolved. This CDR3 is built from 13 residues. Germline-derived CDR1 and CDR2 are LNHDA and SQIVND (reference sequence). V lost 6 bases and J 5 bases, leaving 12 bases between the germline ends. This chain's CDR3 is CASSRSTLDTQYF. DNA of the CDR3: TGTGCCAGTAGCCGGTCGACACTAGATACGCAGTATTTT.

This clonotype was seen ten or more times. This chain links TRBV28 with TRBJ1-2, with D perhaps matching TRBD1 (5 bases). Germline CDR1 reads MDHEN; CDR2 reads SYDVKM. V lost 8 bases and J lost 4, with 14 bases in between. There are 13 residues in the CDR3. The CDR3, as DNA: TGTGCCAGCGTGACCGGGACCCTCTATGGCTACACCTTC. Amino acid sequence: CASVTGTLYGYTF.

This clonotype has just a few counts. This rearrangement joins TRBV27 to TRBJ2-5, with D perhaps TRBD1 (6 bases). V lost 5 bases and J 5 bases, leaving 12 bases between the germline ends. CDR1 is MNHEY, CDR2 SMNVEV, per germline (reference sequence). This CDR3 is 13 amino acids long. The CDR3 region has the DNA TGTGCCAGCAGTCCCCAACAGGGTGAGACCCAGTACTTC. Protein product: CASSPQQGETQYF.

Comment on this clonotype: One end of the junction does not line up with germline, which may come from a read error. The CDR3 here is CASSPGAGQGNIEAFF. CDR3 sequence (DNA): TGCGCCAGCAGCCCAGGGGCAGGACAAGGGAACATTGAAGCTTTCTTT. The gene calls are TRBV4-1 and TRBJ1-1, with TRBD1 as a possible D gene (6 bases). The germline V gene has CDR1 MGHRA and CDR2 YSYEKL. The CDR3 is made up of 16 amino acids.

This chain uses TRBV12-3 or TRBV12-4 with TRBJ2-7, with TRBD2 identical over 7 bases. The CDR3 sequence is 14 residues long. J lost 6 bases, V lost 6 bases, and 11 bases had no gene match. The CDR3 DNA is TGTGCCAGCAGGGAGCGGGGTGAAGGTGTCGAGCAGTACTTC. Translating gives CASRERGEGVEQYF.

This clonotype was found a few times. The chain combines TRBV19 with TRBJ2-3; 9 nucleotides agree with TRBD1. The CDR3 is 15 residues long. Germline CDR1 LNHDA, CDR2 SQIVND (reference sequence). J was trimmed by 4 bases and V by 3 bases; bases with no gene match: 5. The CDR3 DNA reads TGTGCCAGTAGTATTGGACAGGGGTTTGCAGATACGCAGTATTTT. It encodes CASSIGQGFADTQYF.

In its sample, this clonotype was seen many times. V is TRBV12-3 or TRBV12-4 and J is TRBJ2-5; TRBD2 aligns across 10 bases. The CDR3 contains 15 residues. V lost 5 bases and J lost 5; bases outside the gene matches: 8. The chain's CDR3 is CASSDEAGGSETQYF. Here the CDR3 DNA reads TGTGCCAGCAGTGACGAAGCGGGAGGGTCGGAGACCCAGTACTTC.

The chain couples TRBV20-1 to TRBJ2-1; unclear D gene. Between the trimmed V and J ends, which lost 6 bases and 15 bases, there was a span of 15 bases. The CDR3 runs 10 residues. Germline-derived CDR1 and CDR2 are DFQATT and SNEGSKA (reference sequence). This CDR3 reads CSAYTGLSFF. As DNA, the CDR3 is TGCAGTGCGTATACGGGCCTTTCGTTCTTC.

This clonotype was recorded many times. The chain combines TRBV5-1 with TRBJ2-1; 8 nucleotides align to TRBD2. CDR3 length: 17 residues. Germline CDR1 and CDR2: SGHRS and YFSETQ. V was pared by 0 bases and J by 3 bases, with 8 bases of the junction left unmatched. Here the CDR3 DNA reads TGCGCCAGCAGCTTGGACGTTCGGCTAGCGGGCTACAATGAGCAGTTCTTC. It is translated as CASSLDVRLAGYNEQFF.

In this sample, this clonotype turned up many times. The chain has TRBV6-2 or TRBV6-3 and TRBJ1-2; maybe TRBD1 (5 bases). V was shortened by 4 bases and J by 6 bases, with 15 bases between the two germline ends. CDR1 is MNHEY and CDR2 is SVGEGT in the germline V gene. The CDR3 totals 14 residues. The CDR3 sequence: CASSSPTDRNGYTF. The DNA for the CDR3 is TGTGCCAGCAGTTCACCGACAGATCGGAATGGCTACACCTTC.

In this sample, this clonotype turned up many times. The J gene is TRBJ2-5, the V gene TRBV30, with TRBD1 identical over 10 bases. The CDR3 sequence is 14 residues long. With V trimmed by 5 bases and J by 7 bases, 10 bases remained unmatched. From germline, CDR1 is GTSNPN and CDR2 SVGIG (reference sequence). The DNA for the CDR3 is TGTGCCTGGGGTACCGGACAGGGGGTGGGGACCCAGTACTTC. This sequence encodes CAWGTGQGVGTQYF.

At least ten counts were recorded for this clonotype. The chain recombines TRBV27 with TRBJ2-7, with D perhaps TRBD1 (5 bases). Per germline, CDR1 MNHEY and CDR2 SMNVEV (reference sequence). V was cut by 5 bases and J by 4 bases, with 18 bases left in between. The CDR3 is 15 residues long. CDR3 DNA sequence: TGTGCCAGCAGTCCCCTCAGGGTATCGGATTACGAGCAGTACTTC. As protein: CASSPLRVSDYEQYF.

This clonotype showed up just a few times. The chain joins TRBV7-9 to TRBJ1-2; 11 positions agree with TRBD1. The CDR3 length is 16 residues. V was pared by 1 base and J by 2 bases, with 3 bases of the junction left unmatched. CDR1 is SEHNR and CDR2 is FQNEAQ in the germline V gene (reference sequence). DNA for the CDR3: TGTGCCAGCAGCTTAGGAAGGACAGGGGGCAACTATGGCTACACCTTC. Translated: CASSLGRTGGNYGYTF.

This clonotype has a count of ten or more. The CDR3 here is CAWKDRSSYEQYF. The DNA of the CDR3 is TGTGCCTGGAAGGACAGGAGCTCCTACGAGCAGTACTTC. The chain links TRBV30 to TRBJ2-7, with 7 positions matching TRBD1. This CDR3 has 13 residues. The ends lost 4 bases at V and 0 bases at J; junction bases unmatched: 3. From germline, CDR1 is GTSNPN and CDR2 SVGIG (reference sequence).

This clonotype was seen at least ten times. The V call is TRBV28, the J call TRBJ2-4; TRBD2 is a possible D gene (6 bases). Germline V gene data show CDR1 as MDHEN and CDR2 as SYDVKM. The CDR3 consists of 13 residues. V lost 3 bases, J lost 8 bases, and 11 bases lay in between. In DNA form, the CDR3 reads TGTGCCAGCAGTTTTAGCACGGGGGACATTCAGTACTTC. Translation gives CASSFSTGDIQYF.

This clonotype was counted at least ten times. This sequence joins TRBV7-9 and TRBJ2-3, with TRBD2 identical over 8 bases. Germline values: CDR1 SEHNR, CDR2 FQNEAQ (reference sequence). The CDR3 runs 16 residues. Trimming cost V 3 bases and J 2 bases; bases outside gene matches: 7. CDR3 nucleotide sequence: TGTGCCAGCAGCTTGTCGTTAGCGGGGTTCACAGATACGCAGTATTTT. Its translation: CASSLSLAGFTDTQYF. Drawing the rest from reference TRBV7-9 and TRBJ2-3, the complete variable domain is DTGVSQNPRHKITKRGQNVTFRCDPISEHNRLYWYRQTLGQGPEFLTYFQNEAQLEKSRLLSDRFSAERPKGSFSTLEIQRTEQGDSAMYLCASSLSLAGFTDTQYFGPGTRLTVL.

This clonotype was seen many times. The chain employs TRBV11-3 and TRBJ1-2; D is perhaps TRBD1 (5 bases). Germline values: CDR1 SGHNT, CDR2 YENEEA. The CDR3 consists of 19 residues. V lost 2 bases, J lost 2 bases, and 24 bases lay in between. The chain's CDR3 is CASSLSPDTGGLINYGYTF. CDR3 DNA sequence: TGTGCCAGCAGCTTAAGCCCCGATACGGGGGGACTGATAAACTATGGCTACACCTTC.

The chain uses TRBV28 and TRBJ1-1, with TRBD1 as a possible D gene (6 bases). The ends were cut back, 7 bases at V and 3 bases at J, with 12 bases in the middle. The CDR3 sequence is 13 residues long. Germline V CDR1 and CDR2: MDHEN, SYDVKM. Here the CDR3 DNA reads TGTGCCAGCATCGGGCAGGGGTACACTGAAGCTTTCTTT. Amino acid sequence: CASIGQGYTEAFF.

This clonotype was counted a single time. The chain uses TRBV12-3 or TRBV12-4 and TRBJ1-5; possibly TRBD1 for D (6 bases). V shed 6 bases and J shed 5 bases, with 17 bases lying between them. The CDR3 is made up of 15 amino acids. The CDR3: CASSPTGGAYQPQHF. CDR3 bases: TGTGCCAGCAGCCCCACCGGGGGCGCCTATCAGCCCCAGCATTTT.

This clonotype was recorded many times. The rearrangement joins TRBV7-8 to TRBJ2-7; perhaps TRBD2 as D (6 bases). V lost 6 bases and J 2 bases, leaving 14 bases between the germline ends. From germline, CDR1 is SGHVS and CDR2 FQNEAQ. CDR3 length equals 14 residues. CDR3 sequence: CASRRGGGAYEQYF. The CDR3 region has the DNA TGTGCCAGCAGGCGGGGTGGCGGAGCCTACGAGCAGTACTTC.